These 30 T cell receptor beta chains were sequenced from one sample in a study of control samples from healthy donors and cancer patients. Sequencing used immunoSEQ multiplex PCR; TCRdb keeps in-frame clones, though not all of them. The sample consists of 130,000 or so clones, about 88% of them appearing once. Sequenced: blood. The receptors stem from a man aged 50-60 years in good health.

The rearrangement uses TRBV6-5 and TRBJ1-5, with D tentatively TRBD1 (6 bases). V lost 6 bases to trimming and J lost 5 bases, with 11 bases between them. Germline V CDR1 and CDR2: MNHEY, SVGAGI. CDR3 length equals 13 residues. As DNA, the CDR3 is TGTGCCAGCAGGAGGGACAACTATCAGCCCCAGCATTTT. Protein sequence: CASRRDNYQPQHF.

The chain combines TRBV5-8 with TRBJ1-2; tentative D call: TRBD1 (5 bases). Per germline, CDR1 SGHTS and CDR2 YDEGEE. This CDR3 has 15 residues. V was shortened by 0 bases and J by 3 bases, with 12 bases between the two germline ends. The CDR3 is CASSLGTTADYGYTF. In DNA form, the CDR3 reads TGTGCCAGCAGCTTGGGTACGACAGCAGACTATGGCTACACCTTC.

The chain employs TRBV7-9 and TRBJ1-2, with 8 bases matching TRBD1. Germline trimming cut 5 bases from V and 7 bases from J; bases unmatched to any gene: 6. This CDR3 is built from 13 residues. Germline values: CDR1 SEHNR, CDR2 FQNEAQ (reference sequence). In nucleotides, the CDR3 is TGTGCCAGCAGCCGCCTACAGGGGGTTGGCTACACCTTC. It translates to CASSRLQGVGYTF.

The CDR3 region has the DNA TGTGCCAGCAGCTCCCCTGGACTAGCGGGGGTCTTATCGAATACGCAGTATTTT. Translation gives CASSSPGLAGVLSNTQYF. The V call is TRBV5-6, the J call TRBJ2-3; the match to TRBD2 covers 13 bases. Germline V gene sequence: CDR1 SGHDT, CDR2 YYEEEE. The CDR3 runs 18 residues. The J segment lost 7 bases and the V segment lost 3 bases, leaving 14 bases of the junction unmatched.

V usage is TRBV5-1 and J usage is TRBJ1-2; 9 nucleotides line up with TRBD1. The CDR3 extends over 14 amino acids. Trimming took 4 bases from V and 4 from J; bases not matched to a gene: 5. Germline values: CDR1 SGHRS, CDR2 YFSETQ. The CDR3 region is CASSPGQGSYGYTF. The CDR3 nucleotides read TGCGCCAGCAGCCCGGGACAGGGTAGCTATGGCTACACCTTC.

The chain couples TRBV27 to TRBJ1-1; D not certain. V dropped 6 bases and J dropped 1 base, with 9 bases sitting between them. Germline assignment: CDR1 MNHEY and CDR2 SMNVEV (reference sequence). This CDR3 region has 13 residues. The CDR3 DNA reads as TGTGCCAGCAGGGCACAAGAGAACACTGAAGCTTTCTTT. Protein: CASRAQENTEAFF.

The rearrangement links TRBV6-5 to TRBJ1-1; 8 bases map to TRBD1. CDR3 length: 15 residues. V was pared by 10 bases and J by 5 bases, with 15 bases of the junction left unmatched. CDR1 MNHEY and CDR2 SVGAGI come from the germline V gene. DNA for the CDR3: TGTGCCACTCAGCCCCGACAGGGGCGAAAAACTGAAGCTTTCTTT. Amino acids: CATQPRQGRKTEAFF.

This clone has a handful of counts. The rearrangement uses TRBV2 and TRBJ1-3; D unclear. The V gene's germline CDR1 is SNHLY and CDR2 FYNNEI. The ends were cut back, 7 bases at V and 0 bases at J, with 7 bases in the middle. The CDR3 totals 13 residues. The CDR3 DNA reads TGTGCCAGCACCACGAGCTCTGGAAACACCATATATTTT. The encoded protein is CASTTSSGNTIYF.

Only a few counts were recorded for this clone. V is TRBV5-6 and J is TRBJ1-2; D gene unclear. This CDR3 has 16 amino acids. The V end was cut by 2 bases, the J end by 0 bases, with 14 bases between. The germline V gene encodes CDR1 SGHDT and CDR2 YYEEEE. In DNA form, the CDR3 reads TGTGCCAGCAGCTTTCTAGACTCAAGAGCTAACTATGGCTACACCTTC. It specifies CASSFLDSRANYGYTF.

This clone was recorded once. The chain uses TRBV2 and TRBJ1-6; D is ambiguous. V shed 6 bases and J shed 5 bases, with 14 bases lying between them. CDR3 size: 15 residues. Germline CDR1 SNHLY, CDR2 FYNNEI. The CDR3 DNA is TGTGCCAGCAGAGCCGGACGTATCGATAATTCACCCCTCCACTTT. Encoded protein: CASRAGRIDNSPLHF.

This clone showed up just a few times. Other DNA sequences within the sample encode an identical CDR3. For the CDR3, the DNA is TGTGCCAGCAGCTTAGTTGGGGAGACCCAGTACTTC. Amino acid sequence: CASSLVGETQYF. V is TRBV7-9 and J is TRBJ2-5; no firm D call. The germline CDR1 and CDR2 sequences are SEHNR and FQNEAQ (reference sequence). The CDR3 has 12 residues. V lost 1 base, J lost 5 bases, and 5 bases lay in between.

A single count supports this clone. This chain joins TRBV25-1 and TRBJ1-3; no clear D. The V end was cut by 8 bases, the J end by 0 bases, with 8 bases between. The CDR3 loop spans 13 amino acids. Germline V CDR1 and CDR2: MGHDK, SYGVNS. The CDR3 nucleotides are TGTGCCAGCGGAGACATCTCTGGAAACACCATATATTTT. Its translation: CASGDISGNTIYF.

This chain uses TRBV28 with TRBJ2-4, with D uncertain. CDR3 size: 13 residues. Per the germline V gene, CDR1 is MDHEN and CDR2 is SYDVKM. The ends were cut back, 2 bases at V and 7 bases at J, with 9 bases in the middle. The CDR3 spells CASSLKVVNIQYF. CDR3 nucleotides: TGTGCCAGCAGTTTAAAGGTAGTTAACATTCAGTACTTC.

The chain uses TRBV28 and TRBJ1-1, with D perhaps matching TRBD1 (6 bases). Germline V gene sequence: CDR1 MDHEN, CDR2 SYDVKM. The V and J ends lost 2 bases and 4 bases respectively, with 11 bases between them. The CDR3 totals 14 residues. In nucleotides, the CDR3 is TGTGCCAGCAGTTTAATGACAGGAGTCACTGAAGCTTTCTTT. Translating it yields CASSLMTGVTEAFF.

The genes are TRBV7-9 and TRBJ2-7, with D unresolved. Germline CDR1 and CDR2: SEHNR and FQNEAQ (reference sequence). The germline V and J ends were trimmed by 6 bases and 6 bases, with 12 bases remaining between them. The CDR3 length is 12 residues. In DNA, the CDR3 is TGTGCCAGCAGTCCCCAGGCTTCCGAGCAGTACTTC. This codes for CASSPQASEQYF.

Written as DNA, the CDR3 is TGCGCCAGCAGCTTGGCAGGGGCGTCAGCAACTAATGAAAAACTGTTTTTT. It codes for CASSLAGASATNEKLFF. This chain connects TRBV5-1 to TRBJ1-4; D might be TRBD1 (6 bases). Germline CDR1 is SGHRS and CDR2 is YFSETQ. The CDR3 runs 17 residues. V dropped 0 bases and J dropped 0 bases, with 12 bases sitting between them.

The chain joins TRBV6-5 to TRBJ1-6, with a possible D match to TRBD1 (5 bases). This CDR3 region has 15 residues. V dropped 9 bases and J dropped 0 bases, with 12 bases sitting between them. Germline V CDR1 and CDR2: MNHEY, SVGAGI. CDR3 in DNA: TGTGCCAGTTGGGGGGAGAGCTCCTATAATTCACCCCTCCACTTT. Amino acid sequence: CASWGESSYNSPLHF.

This clone has just a few counts. This sequence joins TRBV7-9 and TRBJ1-1, with D uncertain. This CDR3 has 12 amino acids. Germline V gives CDR1 SEHNR, CDR2 FQNEAQ (reference sequence). Trimming removed 5 bases at V and 8 bases at J, with 12 bases between. The DNA of the CDR3 is TGTGCCAGCAGCCAAACTGGGATCGAAGCTTTCTTT. Protein product: CASSQTGIEAFF.

The CDR3 is CASRHAVGLGYTF. In DNA form, the CDR3 reads TGCGCCAGCAGACACGCCGTGGGTCTCGGCTACACCTTC. The V gene is TRBV4-1, the J gene TRBJ1-2; D not certain. Trimming left V 6 bases short and J 8 bases short, with 16 bases between. This CDR3 is built from 13 residues. Germline V gene data show CDR1 as MGHRA and CDR2 as YSYEKL.

This chain connects TRBV24-1 to TRBJ2-3; 10 bases fit TRBD2. V shed 0 bases and J 3 bases; nucleotides not matched to a gene: 2. The CDR3 extends over 16 amino acids. Germline V lookup: CDR1 KGHDR, CDR2 SFDVKD. CDR3 in amino acids: CATSDLTSGDTDTQYF. CDR3 nucleotides: TGTGCCACCAGTGATTTGACTAGCGGGGATACAGATACGCAGTATTTT.

The chain recombines TRBV13 with TRBJ2-7; 7 bases match TRBD1. From germline, CDR1 is PRHDT and CDR2 FYEKMQ (reference sequence). Trimming removed 4 bases from V and 6 bases from J; junction bases left unmatched: 6. The CDR3 is 13 amino acids. As DNA, the CDR3 is TGTGCCAGCAGCTCCGACAGGGTATCCGAGCAGTACTTC. Translating gives CASSSDRVSEQYF.

The V call is TRBV2, the J call TRBJ2-7; D is possibly TRBD1 (5 bases). The CDR3 runs 13 residues. Germline CDR1 and CDR2: SNHLY and FYNNEI. The ends were cut back, 3 bases at V and 5 bases at J, with 11 bases in the middle. As DNA, the CDR3 is TGTGCCAGCAGTGATAACAGGTACAACGAGCAGTACTTC. The encoded protein is CASSDNRYNEQYF.

The chain employs TRBV7-9 and TRBJ1-4; 7 bases are a match to TRBD1. After removal of 5 bases from V and 4 bases from J, the junction contained 4 bases not matched to a gene. There are 14 residues in the CDR3. Looked up from germline, CDR1 is SEHNR and CDR2 is FQNEAQ (reference sequence). The CDR3 DNA reads TGTGCCAGCAGCACGGGGACAGTTAATGAAAAACTGTTTTTT. Encoded protein: CASSTGTVNEKLFF.

This clone has only a few counts. The rearrangement links TRBV6-5 to TRBJ1-6, with 7 bases aligning to TRBD1. This CDR3 spans 15 amino acids. After removal of 5 bases from V and 7 bases from J, the junction contained 8 bases not matched to a gene. The germline gives CDR1 MNHEY, CDR2 SVGAGI. CDR3 coding DNA: TGTGCCAGCAGTACGACCGGGACAGTAAATTCACCCCTCCACTTT. This codes for CASSTTGTVNSPLHF.

In this sample, this clone turned up a few times. The chain carries TRBV3-1 (or the pseudogene TRBV3-2) and TRBJ1-6, with D maybe TRBD1 (5 bases). From germline, CDR1 is LGHDT and CDR2 YNNKEL (reference sequence). The CDR3 covers 18 residues. V lost 2 bases and J lost 0, with 14 bases in between. As DNA, the CDR3 is TGTGCCAGCAGCCAAACTGGGGGGGGAAGCTCCTATAATTCACCCCTCCACTTT. Its protein is CASSQTGGGSSYNSPLHF.

CDR3 DNA: TGTGCCAGCAGCCAAGTCGTCCTTGGGGGGGCTGGTGGCTACACCTTC. Translated, it gives CASSQVVLGGAGGYTF. The gene calls are TRBV3-1 (or the pseudogene TRBV3-2) and TRBJ1-2, with TRBD1 as a possible D gene (6 bases). Deletions cut 1 base from V and 7 bases from J, with 19 bases between. Germline CDR1 reads LGHDT; CDR2 reads YNNKEL (reference sequence). CDR3 length equals 16 residues.

V and J are TRBV5-4 and TRBJ1-2; TRBD1 agrees at 7 bases. The germline V gene has CDR1 SGHNT and CDR2 YYREEE (reference sequence). The CDR3 is made up of 13 amino acids. The V segment lost 5 bases and the J segment 1 base; nucleotides outside the gene matches: 2. CDR3 nucleotide sequence: TGTGCCAGCAGGTACAGGGGTAACTATGGCTACACCTTC. Its protein product is CASRYRGNYGYTF.

V is TRBV21-1 and J is TRBJ2-7; the D segment call TRBD1 is taken from the table without a DNA check. TRBV21-1 has pseudogene status. The CDR3 loop spans 15 amino acids. CDR3 in DNA: TGTGCCAGCAGCAACTTTGCGAGACAGGGCTACGAGCAGTACTTC. It yields the protein CASSNFARQGYEQYF.

The chain combines TRBV5-1 with TRBJ2-5; the D call may be TRBD1 or TRBD2 (5 bases each). V gave up 4 bases and J gave up 2 bases, with 9 bases separating them. The CDR3 length is 13 residues. Per the germline V gene, CDR1 is SGHRS and CDR2 is YFSETQ. Written as DNA, the CDR3 is TGCGCCAGCAGCGGGGGAGCTCAAGAGACCCAGTACTTC. This translates into CASSGGAQETQYF.

The gene calls are TRBV7-9 and TRBJ1-2; 8 positions agree with TRBD1. The V gene's germline CDR1 is SEHNR and CDR2 FQNEAQ (reference sequence). There are 13 residues in the CDR3. V was clipped by 3 bases and J by 7 bases; unmatched bases: 4. CDR3 sequence: CASSLGGQGGYTF. The CDR3 region has the DNA TGTGCCAGCAGCTTGGGAGGACAGGGTGGCTACACCTTC. Complete variable domain (other parts from reference TRBV7-9 and TRBJ1-2): DTGVSQNPRHKITKRGQNVTFRCDPISEHNRLYWYRQTLGQGPEFLTYFQNEAQLEKSRLLSDRFSAERPKGSFSTLEIQRTEQGDSAMYLCASSLGGQGGYTFGSGTRLTVV.